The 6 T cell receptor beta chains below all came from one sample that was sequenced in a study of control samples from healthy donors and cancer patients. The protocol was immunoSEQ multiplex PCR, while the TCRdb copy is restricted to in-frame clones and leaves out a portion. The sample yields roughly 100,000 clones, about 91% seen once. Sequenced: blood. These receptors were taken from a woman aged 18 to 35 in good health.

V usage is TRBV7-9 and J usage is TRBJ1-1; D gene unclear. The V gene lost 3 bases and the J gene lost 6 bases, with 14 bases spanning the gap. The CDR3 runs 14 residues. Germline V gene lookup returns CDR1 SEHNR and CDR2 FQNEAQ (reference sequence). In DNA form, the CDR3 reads TGTGCCAGCAGCTTTCCCGCCAGGAGCGCTGAAGCTTTCTTT. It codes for CASSFPARSAEAFF.

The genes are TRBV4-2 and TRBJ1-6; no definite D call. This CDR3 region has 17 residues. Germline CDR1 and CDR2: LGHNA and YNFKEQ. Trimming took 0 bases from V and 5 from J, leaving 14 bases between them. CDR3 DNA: TGTGCCAGCAGCCAAGATACCCGTGGGGTGAATAATTCACCCCTCCACTTT. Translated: CASSQDTRGVNNSPLHF.

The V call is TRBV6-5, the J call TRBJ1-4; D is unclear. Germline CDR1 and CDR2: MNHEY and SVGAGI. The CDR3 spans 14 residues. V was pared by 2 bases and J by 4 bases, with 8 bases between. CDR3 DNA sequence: TGTGCCAGCAGTTACGACGGGTTTAATGAAAAACTGTTTTTT. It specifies CASSYDGFNEKLFF.

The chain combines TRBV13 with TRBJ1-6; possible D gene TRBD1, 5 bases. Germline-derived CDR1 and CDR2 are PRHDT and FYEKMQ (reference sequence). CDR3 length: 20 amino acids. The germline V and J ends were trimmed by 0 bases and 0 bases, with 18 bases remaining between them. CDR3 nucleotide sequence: TGTGCCAGCAGCTTAGGCCCGCGGCAGGGAAGAAGCTCCTATAATTCACCCCTCCACTTT. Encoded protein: CASSLGPRQGRSSYNSPLHF.

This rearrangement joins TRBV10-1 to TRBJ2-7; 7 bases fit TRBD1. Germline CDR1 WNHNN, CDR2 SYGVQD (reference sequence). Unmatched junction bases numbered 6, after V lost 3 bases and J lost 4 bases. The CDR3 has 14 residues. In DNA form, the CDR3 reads TGCGCCAGCAGTGACCACAGGGGTCGGTACGAGCAGTACTTC. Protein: CASSDHRGRYEQYF.

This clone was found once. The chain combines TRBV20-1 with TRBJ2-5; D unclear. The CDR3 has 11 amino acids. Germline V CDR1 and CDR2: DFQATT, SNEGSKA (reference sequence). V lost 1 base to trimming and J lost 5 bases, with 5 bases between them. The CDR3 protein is CSARVPETQYF. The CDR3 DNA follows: TGCAGTGCTAGAGTTCCGGAGACCCAGTACTTC.